Following are 19 T cell receptor beta chains from one sample sequenced in a study of cytomegalovirus exposure and HLA in healthy donors. The PCR had 60 Vbeta and 13 Jbeta primers. Repertoires were generated with immunoSEQ multiplex PCR, while TCRdb's copy carries only in-frame clones and drops some. The sample has 150,000 or so clones, 75% to 85% seen once. Sequencing used PBMCs. These receptors came from a man younger than 40 in good health and CMV-seropositive.

The chain links TRBV10-3 to TRBJ2-3; TRBD2 might be the D (6 bases). Germline-derived CDR1 and CDR2 are ENHRY and SYGVKD. V was clipped by 0 bases and J by 2 bases, with 9 bases between them. This CDR3 spans 15 amino acids. The CDR3 is CAISESGGSTDTQYF. DNA of the CDR3: TGTGCCATCAGTGAGTCGGGGGGATCCACAGATACGCAGTATTTT.

The chain joins TRBV19 to TRBJ2-3; TRBD2 agrees at 7 bases. The CDR3 has 16 residues. The germline V gene encodes CDR1 LNHDA and CDR2 SQIVND (reference sequence). Germline trimming cut 7 bases from V and 2 bases from J; bases unmatched to any gene: 12. The CDR3 coding sequence is TGTGCCAGTAACGGGAGGAAGGGCGGTTTCACAGATACGCAGTATTTT. Its protein is CASNGRKGGFTDTQYF. The whole variable domain, remainder taken from reference TRBV19 and TRBJ2-3, is DGGITQSPKYLFRKEGQNVTLSCEQNLNHDAMYWYRQDPGQGLRLIYYSQIVNDFQKGDIAEGYSVSREKKESFPLTVTSAQKNPTAFYLCASNGRKGGFTDTQYFGPGTRLTVL.

This chain uses TRBV18 with TRBJ2-3; 12 nucleotides agree with TRBD1. The V segment lost 3 bases and the J segment 5 bases; nucleotides outside the gene matches: 3. The CDR3 contains 15 residues. The V gene's germline CDR1 is KGHSH and CDR2 LQKENI. CDR3 DNA sequence: TGTGCCAGCTCACCGGGACAGGGGGCGCAAGATACGCAGTATTTT. Its protein product is CASSPGQGAQDTQYF. Combining the CDR3 with reference TRBV18 and TRBJ2-3 gives the whole variable domain NAGVMQNPRHLVRRRGQEARLRCSPMKGHSHVYWYRQLPEEGLKFMVYLQKENIIDESGMPKERFSAEFPKEGPSILRIQQVVRGDSAAYFCASSPGQGAQDTQYFGPGTRLTVL.

The chain recombines TRBV4-2 with TRBJ2-3; 13 nucleotides align to TRBD2. The CDR3 totals 17 residues. The J segment lost 1 base and the V segment lost 2 bases, leaving 3 bases of the junction unmatched. Germline V gives CDR1 LGHNA, CDR2 YNFKEQ. CDR3 region: CASSQQTSGGGTDTQYF. In DNA, the CDR3 is TGTGCCAGCAGCCAACAAACTAGCGGGGGGGGCACAGATACGCAGTATTTT.

This clone was detected only a few times. The CDR3 DNA reads as TGTGCCAGCAGCTTGGAAAGGGGCCCTGGAAACACCATATATTTT. This encodes CASSLERGPGNTIYF. This rearrangement joins TRBV5-4 to TRBJ1-3; a possible D gene is TRBD1 (5 bases). Germline V gene lookup returns CDR1 SGHNT and CDR2 YYREEE (reference sequence). Trimming stripped 0 bases from V and 2 bases from J, with 9 bases between. The CDR3 runs to 15 residues.

The V call is TRBV28, the J call TRBJ1-2, with 7 nucleotides matching TRBD1. Germline CDR1 MDHEN, CDR2 SYDVKM. V lost 2 bases, J lost 7 bases, and 7 bases stayed unmatched. This CDR3 has 14 amino acids. The CDR3, as DNA: TGTGCCAGCAGTTTAGAGGAGGGGGCGTTTGGCTACACCTTC. Its translation: CASSLEEGAFGYTF.

This rearrangement joins TRBV9 to TRBJ1-1; TRBD1 agrees at 10 bases. The J segment lost 5 bases and the V segment lost 4 bases, leaving 8 bases of the junction unmatched. This CDR3 is 15 amino acids long. The germline CDR1 and CDR2 sequences are SGDLS and YYNGEE. The CDR3 region is CASSRMGQGQTEAFF. The CDR3 bases are TGTGCCAGCAGCCGCATGGGACAGGGGCAAACTGAAGCTTTCTTT.

The V and J genes are TRBV7-3 and TRBJ1-1, with D tentatively TRBD1 (5 bases). V dropped 5 bases and J dropped 11 bases, with 18 bases sitting between them. From germline, CDR1 is SGHTA and CDR2 FQGTGA. The CDR3 loop spans 13 amino acids. DNA of the CDR3: TGTGCCAGCAGCCAGGGAGGGAGGGGAATGGCTTTCTTT. Its translation: CASSQGGRGMAFF.

A single count supports this clone. The chain recombines TRBV13 with TRBJ1-2, with TRBD1 matching over 12 bases. V was clipped by 0 bases and J by 6 bases; unmatched bases: 2. This CDR3 has 15 amino acids. CDR1 is PRHDT and CDR2 is FYEKMQ in the germline V gene (reference sequence). The CDR3 DNA sequence: TGTGCCAGCAGCTTAGGGGGACAGGGGGCGGATGGCTACACCTTC. This gives the protein CASSLGGQGADGYTF.

A single count supports this clone. The chain couples TRBV7-9 to TRBJ2-1; 7 bases agree with TRBD1. The CDR3 consists of 15 residues. In germline, CDR1 is SEHNR, CDR2 FQNEAQ (reference sequence). Trimming removed 1 base from V and 7 bases from J; junction bases left unmatched: 7. This CDR3 reads CASSLGGHRGNEQFF. In DNA, the CDR3 is TGTGCCAGCAGCTTAGGTGGGCACAGGGGTAATGAGCAGTTCTTC.

The rearrangement links TRBV5-4 to TRBJ2-7, with D possibly matching TRBD1 (6 bases). The V end lost 0 bases, the J end lost 5 bases, and 15 bases lay between the germline ends. Germline V gene lookup returns CDR1 SGHNT and CDR2 YYREEE (reference sequence). This CDR3 region has 15 residues. CDR3 nucleotide sequence: TGTGCCAGCAGCTTGGTCAAGGGGGAGAATAACGAGCAGTACTTC. This sequence encodes CASSLVKGENNEQYF.

This clone came up once. The chain carries TRBV27 and TRBJ2-7; a possible D gene is TRBD1 (7 bases). Germline CDR1 MNHEY, CDR2 SMNVEV (reference sequence). The CDR3 has 15 residues. Deletions cut 6 bases from V and 5 bases from J, with 20 bases between. The CDR3 sequence is CASSPLEGAKNEQYF. CDR3 sequence (DNA): TGTGCCAGCAGCCCCTTGGAGGGGGCAAAGAACGAGCAGTACTTC.

The chain carries TRBV5-1 and TRBJ1-1; D is unclear. The V end lost 0 bases, the J end lost 0 bases, and 9 bases lay between the germline ends. Per the germline V gene, CDR1 is SGHRS and CDR2 is YFSETQ. The CDR3 extends over 15 amino acids. CDR3 region: CASSLERSVNTEAFF. As DNA, the CDR3 is TGCGCCAGCAGCTTGGAGCGATCGGTGAACACTGAAGCTTTCTTT.

This chain joins TRBV29-1 and TRBJ2-1; 8 bases fit TRBD2. The CDR3 runs 15 residues. The V and J ends lost 7 bases and 3 bases, in that order; junction bases with no gene match: 11. CDR1 SQVTM and CDR2 ANQGSEA come from the germline V gene. This chain's CDR3 is CSALFPGGYYNEQFF. CDR3 bases: TGCAGCGCCCTCTTTCCGGGAGGGTACTACAATGAGCAGTTCTTC.

This clone was found a few times. The chain joins TRBV6-1 to TRBJ1-2; perhaps TRBD1 as D (5 bases). V was pared by 2 bases and J by 3 bases, with 7 bases between. The CDR3 has 13 amino acids. The germline CDR1 and CDR2 sequences are MNHNS and SASEGT. CDR3 residues: CASSESRDYGYTF. DNA of the CDR3: TGTGCCAGCAGTGAAAGCAGGGACTATGGCTACACCTTC.

This clone was recorded a few times. The J gene is TRBJ2-7, the V gene TRBV10-3; D might be TRBD2 (7 bases). V dropped 10 bases and J dropped 3 bases, with 19 bases sitting between them. CDR3 length equals 14 residues. Per the germline V gene, CDR1 is ENHRY and CDR2 is SYGVKD. The CDR3 DNA follows: TGTGCCACCCAACAGGGAGGGAGGGGCTACGAGCAGTACTTC. Translation gives CATQQGGRGYEQYF.

The chain uses TRBV29-1 and TRBJ2-2, with 12 bases aligning to TRBD2. CDR3 length: 16 amino acids. Germline V lookup: CDR1 SQVTM, CDR2 ANQGSEA. V trimming: 1 base; J trimming: 2 bases; junction bases outside the gene matches: 2. The CDR3 coding sequence is TGCAGCGTTGAAGGCGGACTAGCGGGAAACACCGGGGAGCTGTTTTTT. Amino acid sequence: CSVEGGLAGNTGELFF.

The chain is built from TRBV18 and TRBJ1-1; D unclear. Germline CDR1 is KGHSH and CDR2 is LQKENI. This CDR3 region has 14 residues. The germline V and J ends were trimmed by 1 base and 4 bases, with 10 bases remaining between them. CDR3 amino acids: CASSPRGHSTEAFF. The CDR3 DNA is TGTGCCAGCTCACCACGCGGCCACTCCACTGAAGCTTTCTTT.

The chain combines TRBV7-9 with TRBJ1-4; 7 nucleotides line up with TRBD1. Trimming removed 5 bases from V and 3 bases from J; junction bases left unmatched: 6. CDR3 size: 15 residues. Germline loops: CDR1 SEHNR, CDR2 FQNEAQ (reference sequence). The CDR3 DNA reads TGTGCCAGCAGCGCCCGGGACAGCTCTAATGAAAAACTGTTTTTT. Translation: CASSARDSSNEKLFF.